This T cell receptor (beta chain) came from a study of T cells in Graves' hyperthyroidism and ophthalmopathy. Regarding the study as a whole: Peripheral blood also featured most of the thyroid clonotypes expanded above 0.001.

Patients with ophthalmopathy all had a Clinical Activity Score of at least 3, a NOSPECS grade of at least 4 and duration under 3 months. A patient was excluded if there was uncontrolled infection, other autoimmune disease, pregnancy or lactation. This clonotype has ten or more counts. Its antigen is not identified. Germline CDR1 LGHNA, CDR2 YNFKEQ. Trimming took off 0 bases at V and 1 base at J, with 18 bases between the two ends. The CDR3 has 18 amino acids. Researchers amplified the TCR beta CDR3 regions from RNA transcripts. With the HTBI primer set, the TCR CDR3 went through a first round of RT-PCR. MiXCR, applied by TCRdb to the multiplex PCR reads, yields one record per CDR3 protein. The sample has around 490,000 distinct CDR3 sequences, just under 20% seen once.

The sequenced sample consisted of blood. This receptor was identified in a man aged 35 to 55 with Graves' ophthalmopathy. The V call is TRBV4-2, the J call TRBJ1-1, with TRBD1 as a possible D gene (5 bases). The CDR3 region has the DNA TGTGCCAGCAGCCAAGACCGGGACCACAACGGGGCGAACACTGAAGCTTTCTTT. Its translation is CASSQDRDHNGANTEAFF.